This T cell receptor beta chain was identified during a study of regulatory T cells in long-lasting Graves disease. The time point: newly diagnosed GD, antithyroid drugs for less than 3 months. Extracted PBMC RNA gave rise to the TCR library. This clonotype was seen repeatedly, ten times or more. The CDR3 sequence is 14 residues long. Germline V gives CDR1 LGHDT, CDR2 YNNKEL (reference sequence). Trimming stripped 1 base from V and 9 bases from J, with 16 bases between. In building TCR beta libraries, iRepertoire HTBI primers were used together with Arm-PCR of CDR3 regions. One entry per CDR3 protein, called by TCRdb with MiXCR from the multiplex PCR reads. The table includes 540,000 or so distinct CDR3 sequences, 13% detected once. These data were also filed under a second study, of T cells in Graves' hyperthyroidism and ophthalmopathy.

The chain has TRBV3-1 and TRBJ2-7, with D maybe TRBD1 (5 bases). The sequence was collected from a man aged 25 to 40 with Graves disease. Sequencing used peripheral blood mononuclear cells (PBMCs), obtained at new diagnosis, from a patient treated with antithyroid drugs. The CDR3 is CASSQGGEPDRQYF. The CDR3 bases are TGTGCCAGCAGCCAAGGGGGCGAACCGGATCGGCAGTACTTC.